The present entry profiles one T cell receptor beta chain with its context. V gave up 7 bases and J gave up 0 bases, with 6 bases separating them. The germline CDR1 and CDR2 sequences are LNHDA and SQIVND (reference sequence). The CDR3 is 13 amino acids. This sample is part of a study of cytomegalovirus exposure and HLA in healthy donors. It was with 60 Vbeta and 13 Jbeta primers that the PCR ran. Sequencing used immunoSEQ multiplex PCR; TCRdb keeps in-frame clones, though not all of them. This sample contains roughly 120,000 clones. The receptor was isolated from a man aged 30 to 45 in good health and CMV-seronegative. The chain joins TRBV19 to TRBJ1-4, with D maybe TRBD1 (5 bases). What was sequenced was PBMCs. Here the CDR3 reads CASKTATNEKLFF. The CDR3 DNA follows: TGTGCCAGTAAGACAGCAACTAATGAAAAACTGTTTTTT. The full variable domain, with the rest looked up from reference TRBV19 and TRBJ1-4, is DGGITQSPKYLFRKEGQNVTLSCEQNLNHDAMYWYRQDPGQGLRLIYYSQIVNDFQKGDIAEGYSVSREKKESFPLTVTSAQKNPTAFYLCASKTATNEKLFFGSGTQLSVL.